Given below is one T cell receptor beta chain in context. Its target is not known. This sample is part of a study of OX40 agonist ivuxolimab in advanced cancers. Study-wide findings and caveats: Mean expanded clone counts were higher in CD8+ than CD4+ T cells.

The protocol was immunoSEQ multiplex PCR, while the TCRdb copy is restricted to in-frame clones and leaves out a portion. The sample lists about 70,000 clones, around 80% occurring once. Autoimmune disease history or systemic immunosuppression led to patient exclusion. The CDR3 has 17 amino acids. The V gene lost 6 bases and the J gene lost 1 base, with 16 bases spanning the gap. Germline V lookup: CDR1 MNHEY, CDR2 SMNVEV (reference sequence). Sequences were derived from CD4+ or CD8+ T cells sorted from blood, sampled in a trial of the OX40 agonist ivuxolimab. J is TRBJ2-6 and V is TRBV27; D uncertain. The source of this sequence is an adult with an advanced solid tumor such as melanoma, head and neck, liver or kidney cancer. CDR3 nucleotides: TGTGCCAGCAGCCGCTGGGTCTCGGGTTCTGGGGCCAACGTCCTGACTTTC. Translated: CASSRWVSGSGANVLTF.